This T cell receptor (beta chain) appears in the sequencing data of a study of T-cell reconstitution after alpha-beta-depleted transplantation in children. Overall study results and limits: Several hundred graft clones that had expanded were reportedly the source of alpha-beta T cells about two months after transplant. Fresh T-cell production supplied most of the T-cell counts and diversity seen one year after transplant. High day-60 TCRbeta diversity in some patients came from surviving recipient T cells and thymic progenitors.

Using unique molecular identifiers, the investigators prepared the TCRbeta library. TCRdb re-derived calls from the PCR reads in MiXCR, one entry per CDR3 protein. The table lists about 980,000 distinct CDR3 sequences, 25% to 30% of them singletons. With regard to this clonotype: Its matching antigen is unknown.

The length of the CDR3 is 17 residues. Trimming removed 1 base from V and 0 bases from J, with 16 bases in between. Germline values: CDR1 SGHRS, CDR2 YFSETQ. Sequenced material: PBMCs, mostly from graft donor cells, taken 360 days after TCRalphabeta/CD19-depleted stem cell transplant. The clonotype originates from a boy under two years old who had a stem cell transplant for SCID, so the T cells may come from the graft donor. This chain connects TRBV5-1 to TRBJ1-1, with a tentative D call TRBD1 (6 bases). CDR3 loop: CASSLIGWGLMNTEAFF. In DNA, the CDR3 is TGCGCCAGCAGCTTGATAGGCTGGGGGCTCATGAACACTGAAGCTTTCTTT. Using reference TRBV5-1 and TRBJ1-1 for the parts outside the CDR3, the full variable domain is KAGVTQTPRYLIKTRGQQVTLSCSPISGHRSVSWYQQTPGQGLQFLFEYFSETQRNKGNFPGRFSGRQFSNSRSEMNVSTLELGDSALYLCASSLIGWGLMNTEAFFGQGTRLTVV.